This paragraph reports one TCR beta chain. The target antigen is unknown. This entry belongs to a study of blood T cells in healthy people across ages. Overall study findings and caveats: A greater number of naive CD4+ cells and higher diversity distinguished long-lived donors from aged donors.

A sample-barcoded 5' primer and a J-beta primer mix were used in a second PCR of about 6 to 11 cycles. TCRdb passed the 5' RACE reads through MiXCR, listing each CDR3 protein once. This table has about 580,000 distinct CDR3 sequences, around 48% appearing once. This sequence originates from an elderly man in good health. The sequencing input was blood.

The CDR3: CASSWRGDYGYTF. CDR3 nucleotide sequence: TGTGCCAGCAGCTGGAGGGGAGACTATGGCTACACCTTC. The chain carries TRBV7-2 and TRBJ1-2; possible D gene TRBD1, 5 bases. V was shortened by 4 bases and J by 3 bases, with 9 bases between the two germline ends. Germline V gives CDR1 SGHTA, CDR2 FQGNSA. The CDR3 loop spans 13 amino acids.